The text below deals with one T cell receptor (beta chain). A multiplex PCR was run with 60 Vbeta primers and 13 Jbeta primers. Data came from immunoSEQ multiplex PCR; TCRdb stores just in-frame clones and leaves some out. Here the sample spans about 200,000 clones, about three quarters being singletons. The CDR3 is 11 amino acids. Germline CDR1 is SGHAT and CDR2 is FQNNGV. V was shortened by 8 bases and J by 13 bases, with 15 bases between the two germline ends. This record comes from a study of cytomegalovirus exposure and HLA in healthy donors. The chain couples TRBV11-2 to TRBJ2-1; D perhaps matches TRBD1 (5 bases). This receptor was identified in a man in his forties or fifties in good health and CMV-seronegative. Source material: PBMCs. CDR3 residues: CASRGRGPQFF. The CDR3 bases are TGTGCCAGCCGCGGTAGGGGCCCTCAGTTCTTC.